This T cell receptor beta chain comes out of a study of identical twins. Findings and limits, study-wide: Out-of-frame alpha sequences shared by twins showed excess low generation probability.

Each CDR3 protein is one row after TCRdb ran MiXCR on the 5' RACE reads. This repertoire shows more than 1.5 million distinct CDR3 sequences, about 31% found once; its top ten account for about 0.27%. There are a few counts of this clonotype. The antigen is not known. CDR1 is DFQATT and CDR2 is SNEGSKA in the germline V gene (reference sequence). J gave up 0 bases and V 1 base, and 8 bases lay outside the gene matches. The CDR3 loop spans 17 amino acids. The sequenced sample was cord blood. This TCR was recovered from a newborn girl in good health. This sequence joins TRBV20-1 and TRBJ2-7, with 11 positions matching TRBD1. The CDR3 bases are TGCAGTGCTAGAGGGGGACAGGGGGTCCGCTCCTCCTACGAGCAGTACTTC. Its translation: CSARGGQGVRSSYEQYF.